This T cell receptor beta chain was recorded in a study of CD8 T cells in ankylosing spondylitis. Quantitative 5'-RACE was performed with molecular barcodes, and it yielded the TCR beta libraries. MiXCR was run by TCRdb on the 5' RACE reads, yielding one entry per CDR3 protein. Of some 270,000 distinct CDR3 sequences in the sample, approximately 20% were seen once. Concerning this clonotype itself: The antigen is undetermined.

The CDR3 sequence is 15 residues long. Trimming stripped 2 bases from V and 3 bases from J, with 14 bases between. CDR1 SGHRS and CDR2 YFSETQ come from the germline V gene. Study results and caveats: Apparently characteristic of ankylosing spondylitis blood was a TCR beta motif (about 8 highly homologous variants). As for the disease-linked clones, they showed a CD8+ phenotype and occurred at relatively low frequencies in peripheral blood.

The sequence was obtained from a male donor with ankylosing spondylitis or in good health (not recorded which). V gene TRBV5-1 combines with J gene TRBJ1-2; D remains ambiguous. Sequences were obtained from blood, either unsorted or a sorted T cell fraction (not recorded which). CDR3 sequence: CASSFFVGMDYGYTF. The CDR3 DNA is TGCGCCAGCAGCTTTTTCGTGGGTATGGACTATGGCTACACCTTC.